What follows describes a single T cell receptor (beta chain). Assay used: immunoSEQ multiplex PCR; TCRdb lists only in-frame clones, some missing. The sample includes 20,000 to 25,000 clones, approximately 80% of them seen just once. This record comes from a study of T cell changes during pregnancy in multiple sclerosis. This CDR3 has 15 residues. Germline values: CDR1 MNHNS, CDR2 SASEGT. Unmatched junction bases numbered 15, after V lost 11 bases and J lost 5 bases. The V and J genes are TRBV6-1 and TRBJ2-1; 7 bases map to TRBD2. Here the sequenced sample was CD8+ T cells from peripheral blood mononuclear cells, taken in the first trimester of pregnancy. The origin of this receptor is a female donor in good health, enrolled as a control in a pregnancy study. The CDR3 DNA reads TGTGCCTCCACTGAGGCTAGCGGCGCCCACAATGAGCAGTTCTTC. Translation gives CASTEASGAHNEQFF.